This is a list of T cell receptor beta chains from one sample in a study of T cells in Graves' hyperthyroidism and ophthalmopathy. TCRdb reprocessed the multiplex PCR reads via MiXCR and lists one record per CDR3 protein. The sample lists 550,000 to 850,000 distinct CDR3 sequences, around 20% occurring once. The sequencing sample was made of blood. Receptors originate from a woman aged 45 to 65 with Graves' hyperthyroidism that later progressed to Graves' ophthalmopathy. Each CDR3 is given with its conserved first and last residue. A D gene is named only where the DNA matches it firmly. Size is stated for part of the rows, as once, few or many counts, or as a class when the clone is expanded.

few | . | TRBJ2-1 | 15 | TRBV6-2/TRBV6-3 | CASSYAVLSYNEQFF | TGTGCCAGCAGTTACGCGGTCCTCTCCTACAATGAGCAGTTCTTC
. | . | TRBJ2-1 | 16 | TRBV5-8 | CASSFSLGGSYNEQFF | TGTGCCAGCAGCTTTTCCCTGGGAGGATCCTACAATGAGCAGTTCTTC
. | . | TRBJ2-1 | 15 | TRBV2 | CASSERGSRGNEQFF | TGTGCCAGCAGTGAACGGGGAAGCCGGGGCAATGAGCAGTTCTTC
many | . | TRBJ2-1 | 14 | TRBV2 | CASSETFPRDEQFF | TGTGCCAGCAGTGAAACCTTTCCAAGGGATGAGCAGTTCTTC
many | . | TRBJ1-1 | 15 | TRBV7-8 | CASSERTVVNTEAFF | TGTGCCAGCAGCGAGAGGACAGTAGTGAACACTGAAGCTTTCTTT
many | TRBD1 | TRBJ1-2 | 15 | TRBV27 | CASSLSDRGSHGYTF | TGTGCCAGCAGTTTATCGGACAGGGGATCGCATGGCTACACCTTC
few | TRBD1 | TRBJ1-2 | 14 | TRBV6-9 | CASSYMRTGDHYTF | TGTGCCAGCAGTTACATGAGGACAGGGGACCACTACACCTTC
. | . | TRBJ2-3 | 14 | TRBV10-1 | CASSRLPLTDTQYF | TGCGCCAGCAGCAGGTTACCTCTCACAGATACGCAGTATTTT
many | . | TRBJ1-4 | 13 | TRBV12-3/TRBV12-4 | CASSGGINEKLFF | TGTGCCAGCAGTGGGGGTATTAATGAAAAACTGTTTTTT
. | TRBD1 | TRBJ2-5 | 16 | TRBV24-1 | CATSDAVGQGPGTQYF | TGTGCCACCAGTGATGCCGTTGGACAGGGCCCAGGGACCCAGTACTTC
. | TRBD1 | TRBJ1-5 | 17 | TRBV10-3 | CAISETGTDYSNQPQHF | TGTGCCATCAGTGAGACCGGGACAGATTATAGCAATCAGCCCCAGCATTTT
many | . | TRBJ2-3 | 16 | TRBV11-2 | CASSIFAKEVSDTQYF | TGTGCCAGCAGCATATTTGCTAAGGAAGTCTCAGATACGCAGTATTTT
few | TRBD2 | TRBJ2-1 | 15 | TRBV2 | CASSWTSGGANEQFF | TGTGCCAGCAGTTGGACTAGCGGGGGGGCAAATGAGCAGTTCTTC
few | . | TRBJ1-1 | 14 | TRBV4-1 | CASSQVWIKTEAFF | TGCGCCAGCAGCCAAGTTTGGATCAAAACTGAAGCTTTCTTT
. | TRBD2 | TRBJ2-5 | 14 | TRBV6-2/TRBV6-3 | CATYLAGAQETQYF | TGTGCCACATATCTAGCGGGGGCACAAGAGACCCAGTACTTC
. | . | TRBJ1-2 | 14 | TRBV24-1 | CATSDETAAYGYTF | TGTGCCACCAGTGACGAGACTGCTGCCTATGGCTACACCTTC
few | . | TRBJ1-2 | 14 | TRBV29-1 | CSVEDPGREYGYTF | TGCAGCGTTGAAGATCCGGGCAGGGAATATGGCTACACCTTC
. | TRBD1 | TRBJ1-2 | 15 | TRBV10-3 | CAITSRQGANYGYTF | TGTGCCATCACCAGCCGACAGGGGGCAAACTATGGCTACACCTTC
many | TRBD2 | TRBJ2-3 | 17 | TRBV11-2 | CASSGLAGGLPTDTQYF | TGTGCCAGCAGCGGCTTGGCGGGGGGGCTCCCCACAGATACGCAGTATTTT
many | TRBD2 | TRBJ2-2 | 15 | TRBV2 | CASRGLAGRTGELFF | TGTGCCAGCAGAGGCCTAGCGGGGCGGACCGGGGAGCTGTTTTTT
. | . | TRBJ1-1 | 15 | TRBV5-1 | CASSLNAGAGTEAFF | TGCGCCAGCAGCTTGAACGCAGGGGCCGGGACTGAAGCTTTCTTT
few | . | TRBJ1-1 | 12 | TRBV2 | CARVTSSEGAFF | TGTGCCAGGGTGACCAGCAGTGAAGGAGCTTTCTTT
once | TRBD1 | TRBJ1-1 | 15 | TRBV5-6 | CASSHRTGVITEAFF | TGTGCCAGCAGCCACAGGACAGGGGTAATCACTGAAGCTTTCTTT
. | TRBD2 | TRBJ2-1 | 13 | TRBV27 | CASSLGGLGEQFF | TGTGCCAGCAGTTTAGGGGGACTAGGAGAGCAGTTCTTC
. | TRBD1 | TRBJ2-7 | 17 | TRBV3-1 | CASSGNRELDRAYEQYF | TGTGCCAGCAGCGGAAATCGGGAGTTGGACAGGGCTTACGAGCAGTACTTC
. | TRBD2 | TRBJ2-7 | 14 | TRBV6-1 | CASSSPGTNYEQYF | TGTGCCAGCAGTTCCCCCGGGACTAACTACGAGCAGTACTTC
. | . | TRBJ1-2 | 15 | TRBV7-9 | CASSLGEIANYGYTF | TGTGCCAGCAGCTTGGGGGAGATAGCTAACTATGGCTACACCTTC
many | . | TRBJ1-1 | 12 | TRBV30 | CAWRLSNTEAFF | TGTGCCTGGAGGTTGAGCAATACTGAAGCTTTCTTT
. | . | TRBJ2-6 | 17 | TRBV11-2 | CASRKVGGTTGANVLTF | TGTGCCAGCAGAAAAGTTGGCGGGACGACTGGGGCCAACGTCCTGACTTTC
few | . | TRBJ1-3 | 15 | TRBV7-2 | CASRPGLYSENTIYF | TGTGCCAGCAGGCCGGGTCTTTACTCCGAAAACACCATATATTTT
few | . | TRBJ2-5 | 15 | TRBV15 | CATSRDSGARETQYF | TGTGCCACCAGCAGAGATTCGGGAGCTCGGGAGACCCAGTACTTC
. | . | TRBJ2-2 | 15 | TRBV12-5 | CASGLGGARTGELFF | TGTGCTAGTGGACTGGGGGGGGCGCGTACCGGGGAGCTGTTTTTT
. | . | TRBJ1-1 | 14 | TRBV6-1 | CASIYGGGIAEAFF | TGTGCCAGCATCTACGGGGGGGGGATCGCTGAAGCTTTCTTT
. | TRBD1 | TRBJ2-1 | 15 | TRBV30 | CAWRSPDRVYNEQFF | TGTGCCTGGAGATCCCCGGACAGGGTCTACAATGAGCAGTTCTTC
once | . | TRBJ1-6 | 14 | TRBV9 | CASSVGQTGSPLHF | TGTGCCAGCAGCGTAGGACAGACGGGATCACCCCTCCACTTT
many | TRBD1 | TRBJ1-1 | 18 | TRBV7-8 | CASSSRGGTGATNTEAFF | TGTGCCAGCAGCAGTAGGGGTGGGACAGGGGCAACGAACACTGAAGCTTTCTTT
. | TRBD1 | TRBJ1-3 | 13 | TRBV20-1 | CSANRGSGNTIYF | TGCAGTGCAAACAGGGGTTCGGGAAACACCATATATTTT
many | . | TRBJ1-1 | 15 | TRBV20-1 | CSARMDGRMNTEAFF | TGCAGTGCACGGATGGACGGGAGGATGAACACTGAAGCTTTCTTT
. | TRBD2 | TRBJ2-1 | 14 | TRBV10-2 | CASALAGPSNEQFF | TGCGCCAGCGCACTAGCGGGGCCCTCCAATGAGCAGTTCTTC
. | . | TRBJ1-5 | 17 | TRBV19 | CASSIAKSTGGNQPQHF | TGTGCCAGTAGTATAGCCAAATCGACGGGTGGCAATCAGCCCCAGCATTTT
few | . | TRBJ1-4 | 15 | TRBV3-1 | CASSHETATNEKLFF | TGTGCCAGCAGCCACGAGACAGCAACTAATGAAAAACTGTTTTTT